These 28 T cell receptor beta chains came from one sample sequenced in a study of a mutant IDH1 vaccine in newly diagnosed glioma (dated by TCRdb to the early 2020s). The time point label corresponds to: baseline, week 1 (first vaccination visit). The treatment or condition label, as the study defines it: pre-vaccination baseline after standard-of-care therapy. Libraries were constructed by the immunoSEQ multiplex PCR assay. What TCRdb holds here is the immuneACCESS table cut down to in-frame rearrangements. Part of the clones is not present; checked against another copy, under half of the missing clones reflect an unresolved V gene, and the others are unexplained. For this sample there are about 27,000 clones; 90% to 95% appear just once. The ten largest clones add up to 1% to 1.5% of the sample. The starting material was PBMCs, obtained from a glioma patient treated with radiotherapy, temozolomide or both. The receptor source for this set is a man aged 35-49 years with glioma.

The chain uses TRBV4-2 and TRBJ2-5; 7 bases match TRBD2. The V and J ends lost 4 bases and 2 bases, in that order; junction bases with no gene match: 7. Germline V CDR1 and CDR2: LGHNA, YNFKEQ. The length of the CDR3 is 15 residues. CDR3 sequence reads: CASSPPGAGQETQYF. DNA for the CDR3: TGTGCCAGCAGCCCCCCGGGAGCGGGGCAAGAGACCCAGTACTTC.

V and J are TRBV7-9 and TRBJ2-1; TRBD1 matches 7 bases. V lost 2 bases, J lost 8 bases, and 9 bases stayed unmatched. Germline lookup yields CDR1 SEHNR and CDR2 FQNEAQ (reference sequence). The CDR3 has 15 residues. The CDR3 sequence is CASSLRPGQPDEQFF. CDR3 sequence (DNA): TGTGCCAGCAGCTTACGACCGGGACAGCCGGATGAGCAGTTCTTC.

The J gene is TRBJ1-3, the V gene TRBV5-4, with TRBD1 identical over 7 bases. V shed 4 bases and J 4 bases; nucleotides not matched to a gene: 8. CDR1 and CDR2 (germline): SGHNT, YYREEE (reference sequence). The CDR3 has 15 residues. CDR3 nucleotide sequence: TGTGCCAGCAGCCTTGAGAGCAGGGGGGGAAACACCATATATTTT. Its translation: CASSLESRGGNTIYF.

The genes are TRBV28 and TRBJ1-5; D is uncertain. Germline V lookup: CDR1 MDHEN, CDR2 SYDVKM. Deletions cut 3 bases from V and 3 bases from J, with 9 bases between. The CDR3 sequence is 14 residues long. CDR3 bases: TGTGCCAGCAGTTTGGCGGGGTACAATCAGCCCCAGCATTTT. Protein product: CASSLAGYNQPQHF. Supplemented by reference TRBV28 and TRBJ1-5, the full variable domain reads DVKVTQSSRYLVKRTGEKVFLECVQDMDHENMFWYRQDPGLGLRLIYFSYDVKMKEKGDIPEGYSVSREKKERFSLILESASTNQTSMYLCASSLAGYNQPQHFGDGTRLSIL.

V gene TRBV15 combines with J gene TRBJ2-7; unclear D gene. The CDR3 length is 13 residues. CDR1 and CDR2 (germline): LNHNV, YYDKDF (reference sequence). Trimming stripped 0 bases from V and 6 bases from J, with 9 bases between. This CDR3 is CATSRDGILEQYF. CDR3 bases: TGTGCCACCAGCAGAGATGGGATACTCGAGCAGTACTTC.

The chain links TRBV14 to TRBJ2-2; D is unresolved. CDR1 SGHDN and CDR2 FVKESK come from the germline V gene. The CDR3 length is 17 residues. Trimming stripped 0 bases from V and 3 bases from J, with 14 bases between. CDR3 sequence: CASSQDPDLPDTGELFF. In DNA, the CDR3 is TGTGCCAGCAGCCAAGATCCGGACCTCCCGGACACCGGGGAGCTGTTTTTT.

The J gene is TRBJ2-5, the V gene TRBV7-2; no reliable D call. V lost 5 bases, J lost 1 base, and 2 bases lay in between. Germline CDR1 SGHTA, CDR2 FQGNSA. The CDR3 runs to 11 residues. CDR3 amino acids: CASSPQETQYF. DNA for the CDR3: TGTGCCAGCAGCCCCCAAGAGACCCAGTACTTC.

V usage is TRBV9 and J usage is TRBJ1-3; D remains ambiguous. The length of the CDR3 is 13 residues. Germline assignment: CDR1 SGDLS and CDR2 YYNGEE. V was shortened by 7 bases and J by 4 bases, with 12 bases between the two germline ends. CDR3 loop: CASRGGNGNTIYF. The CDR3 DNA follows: TGTGCCAGCCGGGGAGGGAACGGAAACACCATATATTTT.

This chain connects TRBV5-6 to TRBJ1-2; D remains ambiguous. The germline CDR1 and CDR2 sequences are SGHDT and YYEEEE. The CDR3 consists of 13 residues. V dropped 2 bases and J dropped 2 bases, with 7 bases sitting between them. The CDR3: CASSFPGNYGYTF. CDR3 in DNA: TGTGCCAGCAGCTTTCCGGGGAACTATGGCTACACCTTC.

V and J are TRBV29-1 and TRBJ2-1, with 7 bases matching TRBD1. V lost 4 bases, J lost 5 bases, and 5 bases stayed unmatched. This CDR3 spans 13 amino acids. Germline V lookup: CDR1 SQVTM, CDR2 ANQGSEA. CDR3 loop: CSVARQGDNEQFF. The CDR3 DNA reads TGCAGCGTTGCTAGGCAGGGGGACAATGAGCAGTTCTTC.

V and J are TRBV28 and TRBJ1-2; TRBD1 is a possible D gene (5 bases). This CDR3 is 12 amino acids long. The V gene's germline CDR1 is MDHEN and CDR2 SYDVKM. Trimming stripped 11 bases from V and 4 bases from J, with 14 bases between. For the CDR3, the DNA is TGTGCCTGGGGGACCCCCATCTATGGCTACACCTTC. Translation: CAWGTPIYGYTF.

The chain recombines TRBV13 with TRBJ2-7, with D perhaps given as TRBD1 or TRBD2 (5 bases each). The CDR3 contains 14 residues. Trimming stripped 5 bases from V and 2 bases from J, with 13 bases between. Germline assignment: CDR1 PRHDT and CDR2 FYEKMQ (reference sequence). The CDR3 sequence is CASSALGAAYEQYF. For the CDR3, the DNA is TGTGCCAGCAGCGCGCTCGGGGCGGCCTACGAGCAGTACTTC.

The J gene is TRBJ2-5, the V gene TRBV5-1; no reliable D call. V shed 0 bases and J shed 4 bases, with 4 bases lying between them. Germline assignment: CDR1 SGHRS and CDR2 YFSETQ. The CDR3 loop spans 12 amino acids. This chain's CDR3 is CASSLDRETQYF. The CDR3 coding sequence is TGCGCCAGCAGCTTGGATCGAGAGACCCAGTACTTC.

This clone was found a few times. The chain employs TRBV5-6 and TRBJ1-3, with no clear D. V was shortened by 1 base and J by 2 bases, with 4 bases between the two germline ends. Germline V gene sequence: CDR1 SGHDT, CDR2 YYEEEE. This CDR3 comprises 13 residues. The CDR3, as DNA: TGTGCCAGCAGCTTGCGACCTGGAAACACCATATATTTT. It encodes CASSLRPGNTIYF.

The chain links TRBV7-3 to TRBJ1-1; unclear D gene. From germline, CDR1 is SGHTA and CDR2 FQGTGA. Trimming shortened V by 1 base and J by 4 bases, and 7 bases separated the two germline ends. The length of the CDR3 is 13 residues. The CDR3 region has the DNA TGTGCCAGCAGCTTAAGTATGGTCACTGAAGCTTTCTTT. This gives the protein CASSLSMVTEAFF.

The CDR3: CASSAPGPTKIDYGYTF. The CDR3 bases are TGTGCCAGCAGCGCACCGGGACCGACGAAGATAGACTATGGCTACACCTTC. The gene calls are TRBV7-9 and TRBJ1-2, with a tentative D call TRBD1 (5 bases). This CDR3 comprises 17 residues. V was trimmed by 5 bases and J by 3 bases, leaving 22 bases between them. CDR1 and CDR2 (germline): SEHNR, FQNEAQ (reference sequence).

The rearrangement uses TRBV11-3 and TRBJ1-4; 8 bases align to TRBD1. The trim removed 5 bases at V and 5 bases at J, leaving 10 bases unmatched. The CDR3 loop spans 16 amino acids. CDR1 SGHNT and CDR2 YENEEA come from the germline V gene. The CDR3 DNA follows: TGTGCCAGCAGCCCCCCTCGGACAGGGTGGAATGAAAAACTGTTTTTT. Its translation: CASSPPRTGWNEKLFF.

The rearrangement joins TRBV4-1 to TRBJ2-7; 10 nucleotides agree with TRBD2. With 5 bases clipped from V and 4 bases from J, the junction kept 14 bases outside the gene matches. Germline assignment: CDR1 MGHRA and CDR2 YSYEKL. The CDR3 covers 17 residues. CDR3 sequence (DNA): TGCGCCAGCAGCTCACCCCGAGGGACTAGCGAGACATACGAGCAGTACTTC. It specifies CASSSPRGTSETYEQYF.

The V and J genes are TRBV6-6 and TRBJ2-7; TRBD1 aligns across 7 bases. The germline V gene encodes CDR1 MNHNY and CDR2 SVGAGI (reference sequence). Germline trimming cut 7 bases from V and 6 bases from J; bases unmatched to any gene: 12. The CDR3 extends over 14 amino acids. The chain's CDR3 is CASTLDRSTSEQYF. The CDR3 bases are TGTGCCAGCACCCTGGACAGGTCGACCAGCGAGCAGTACTTC.

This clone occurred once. The CDR3 protein is CASSPGQGGETQYF. DNA for the CDR3: TGCGCCAGCAGCCCCGGACAGGGTGGGGAGACCCAGTACTTC. This rearrangement joins TRBV5-1 to TRBJ2-5, with 8 bases lining up with TRBD1. CDR1 and CDR2 from the germline V gene are SGHRS and YFSETQ. J was trimmed by 5 bases and V by 4 bases; bases with no gene match: 7. The CDR3 is 14 amino acids.

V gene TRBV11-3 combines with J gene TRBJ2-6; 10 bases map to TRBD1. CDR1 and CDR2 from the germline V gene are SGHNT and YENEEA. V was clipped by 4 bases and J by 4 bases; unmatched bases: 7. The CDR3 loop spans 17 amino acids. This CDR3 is CASSSPGQGSGANVLTF. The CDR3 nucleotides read TGTGCCAGCAGCTCGCCGGGACAGGGGTCGGGGGCCAACGTCCTGACTTTC.

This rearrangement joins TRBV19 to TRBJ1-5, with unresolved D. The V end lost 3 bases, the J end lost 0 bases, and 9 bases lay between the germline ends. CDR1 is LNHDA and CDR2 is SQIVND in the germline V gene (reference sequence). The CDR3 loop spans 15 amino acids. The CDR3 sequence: CASSIGQYSNQPQHF. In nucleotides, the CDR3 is TGTGCCAGTAGTATCGGGCAATATAGCAATCAGCCCCAGCATTTT.

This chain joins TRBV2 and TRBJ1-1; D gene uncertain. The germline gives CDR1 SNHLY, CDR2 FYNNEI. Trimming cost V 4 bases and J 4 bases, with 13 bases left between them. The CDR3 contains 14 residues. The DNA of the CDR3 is TGTGCCAGCAGTGGTCAACAATCGATCACTGAAGCTTTCTTT. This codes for CASSGQQSITEAFF.

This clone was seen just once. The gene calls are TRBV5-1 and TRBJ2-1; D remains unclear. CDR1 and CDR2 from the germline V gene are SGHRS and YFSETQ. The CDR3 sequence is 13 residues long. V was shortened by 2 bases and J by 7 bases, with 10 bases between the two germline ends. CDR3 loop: CASSLGPQNEQFF. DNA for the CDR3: TGCGCCAGCAGCTTAGGGCCTCAGAATGAGCAGTTCTTC.

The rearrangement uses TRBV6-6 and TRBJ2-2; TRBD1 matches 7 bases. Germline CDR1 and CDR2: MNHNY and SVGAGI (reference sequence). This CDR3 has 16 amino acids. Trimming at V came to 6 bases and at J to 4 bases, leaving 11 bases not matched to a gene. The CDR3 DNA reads TGTGCCAGCAGGGACAGGACGATGAGGGTCACCGGGGAGCTGTTTTTT. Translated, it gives CASRDRTMRVTGELFF.

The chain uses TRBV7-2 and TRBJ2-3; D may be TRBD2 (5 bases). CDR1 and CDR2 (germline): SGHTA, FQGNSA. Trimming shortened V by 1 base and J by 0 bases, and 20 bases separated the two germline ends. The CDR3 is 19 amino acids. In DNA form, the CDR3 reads TGTGCCAGCAGCTTAGAGGCGACTACCATTGGCCCTAGCACAGATACGCAGTATTTT. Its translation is CASSLEATTIGPSTDTQYF.

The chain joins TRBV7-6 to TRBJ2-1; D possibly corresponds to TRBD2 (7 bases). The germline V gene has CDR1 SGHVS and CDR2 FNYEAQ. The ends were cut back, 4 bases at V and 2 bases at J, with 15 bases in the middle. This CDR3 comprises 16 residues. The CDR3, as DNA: TGTGCCAGCAGCTACCTAGGGGGGGAAACCTACAATGAGCAGTTCTTC. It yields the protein CASSYLGGETYNEQFF.

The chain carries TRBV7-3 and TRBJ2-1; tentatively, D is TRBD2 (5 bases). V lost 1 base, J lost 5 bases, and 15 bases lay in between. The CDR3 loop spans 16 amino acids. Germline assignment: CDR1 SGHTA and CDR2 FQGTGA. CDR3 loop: CASSLIGGAADNEQFF. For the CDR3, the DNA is TGTGCCAGCAGCTTAATCGGCGGAGCGGCGGACAATGAGCAGTTCTTC.